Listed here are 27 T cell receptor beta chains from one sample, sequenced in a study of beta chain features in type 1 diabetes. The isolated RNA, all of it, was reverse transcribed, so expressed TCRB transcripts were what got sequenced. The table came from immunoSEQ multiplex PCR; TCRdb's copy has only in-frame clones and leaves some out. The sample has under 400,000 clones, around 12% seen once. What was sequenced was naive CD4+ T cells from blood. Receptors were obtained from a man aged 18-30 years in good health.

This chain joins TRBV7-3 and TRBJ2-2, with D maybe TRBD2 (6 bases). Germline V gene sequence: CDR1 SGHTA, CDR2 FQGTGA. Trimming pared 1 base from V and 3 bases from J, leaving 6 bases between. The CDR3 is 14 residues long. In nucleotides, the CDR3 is TGTGCCAGCAGCTTAAGGGGGGACACCGGGGAGCTGTTTTTT. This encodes CASSLRGDTGELFF.

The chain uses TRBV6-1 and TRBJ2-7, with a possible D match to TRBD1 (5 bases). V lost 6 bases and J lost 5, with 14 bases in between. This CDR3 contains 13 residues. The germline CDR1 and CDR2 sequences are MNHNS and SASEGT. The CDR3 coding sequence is TGTGCCAGCAGATGGTCAGGGAAGGACGAGCAGTACTTC. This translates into CASRWSGKDEQYF.

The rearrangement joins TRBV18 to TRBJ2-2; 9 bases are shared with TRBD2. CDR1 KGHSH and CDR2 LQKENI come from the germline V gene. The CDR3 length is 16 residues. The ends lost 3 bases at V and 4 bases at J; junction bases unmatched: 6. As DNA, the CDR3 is TGTGCCAGCTCACCCCCCAGCGGGAGGCCCACCGGGGAGCTGTTTTTT. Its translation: CASSPPSGRPTGELFF.

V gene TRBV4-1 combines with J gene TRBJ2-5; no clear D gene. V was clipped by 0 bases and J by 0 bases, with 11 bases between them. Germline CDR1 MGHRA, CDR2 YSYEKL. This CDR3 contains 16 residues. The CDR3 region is CASSQESVTYQETQYF. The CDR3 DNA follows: TGCGCCAGCAGCCAAGAGAGCGTTACATACCAAGAGACCCAGTACTTC.

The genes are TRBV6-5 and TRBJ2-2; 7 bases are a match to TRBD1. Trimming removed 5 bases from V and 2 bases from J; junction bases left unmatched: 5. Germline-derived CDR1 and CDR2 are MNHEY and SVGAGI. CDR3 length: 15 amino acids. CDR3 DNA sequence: TGTGCCAGCAGTATTCGACAGGGTAACACCGGGGAGCTGTTTTTT. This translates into CASSIRQGNTGELFF.

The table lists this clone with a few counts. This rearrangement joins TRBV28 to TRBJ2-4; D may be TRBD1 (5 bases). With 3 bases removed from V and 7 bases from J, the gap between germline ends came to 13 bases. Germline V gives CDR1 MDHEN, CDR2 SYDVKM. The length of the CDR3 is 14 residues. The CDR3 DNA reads TGTGCCAGCAGTTTGGGTCAGGGTGGGAACATTCAGTACTTC. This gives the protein CASSLGQGGNIQYF.

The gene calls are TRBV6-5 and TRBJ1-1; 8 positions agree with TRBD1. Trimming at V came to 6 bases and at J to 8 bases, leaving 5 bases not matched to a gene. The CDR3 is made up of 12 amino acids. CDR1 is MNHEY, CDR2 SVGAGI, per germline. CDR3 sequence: CASSRTGWEAFF. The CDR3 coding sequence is TGTGCCAGCAGCCGGACAGGGTGGGAAGCTTTCTTT.

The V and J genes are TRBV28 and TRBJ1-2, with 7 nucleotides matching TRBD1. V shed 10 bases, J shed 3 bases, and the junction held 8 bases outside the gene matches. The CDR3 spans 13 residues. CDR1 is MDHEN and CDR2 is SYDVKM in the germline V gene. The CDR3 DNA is TGTGCCACCTGGGGACAGCGATACTATGGCTACACCTTC. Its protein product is CATWGQRYYGYTF.

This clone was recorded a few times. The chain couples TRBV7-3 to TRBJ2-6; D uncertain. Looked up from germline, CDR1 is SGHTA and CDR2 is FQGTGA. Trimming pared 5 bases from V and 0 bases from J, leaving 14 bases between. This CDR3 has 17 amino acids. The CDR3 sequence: CASSPRSSPSGANVLTF. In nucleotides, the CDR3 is TGTGCCAGCAGCCCACGGTCGAGCCCCTCTGGGGCCAACGTCCTGACTTTC.

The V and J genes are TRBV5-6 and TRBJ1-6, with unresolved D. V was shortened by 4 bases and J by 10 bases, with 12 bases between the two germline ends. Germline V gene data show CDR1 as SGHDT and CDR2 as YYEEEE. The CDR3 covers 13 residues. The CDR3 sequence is CASSPGRSSPLHF. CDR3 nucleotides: TGTGCCAGCAGCCCGGGTCGGAGCTCACCCCTCCACTTT.

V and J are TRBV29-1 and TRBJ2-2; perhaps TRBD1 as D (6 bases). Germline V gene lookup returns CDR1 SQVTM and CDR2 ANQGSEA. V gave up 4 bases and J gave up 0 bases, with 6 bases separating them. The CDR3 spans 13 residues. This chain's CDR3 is CSVGDTNTGELFF. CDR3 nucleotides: TGCAGCGTTGGGGACACGAACACCGGGGAGCTGTTTTTT.

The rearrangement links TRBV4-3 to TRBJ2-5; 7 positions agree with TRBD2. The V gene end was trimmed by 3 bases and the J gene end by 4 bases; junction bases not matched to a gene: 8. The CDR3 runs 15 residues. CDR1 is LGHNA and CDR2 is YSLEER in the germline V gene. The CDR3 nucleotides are TGCGCCAGCAGCCAGGTAGCGGGTGGTGGAGAGACCCAGTACTTC. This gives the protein CASSQVAGGGETQYF.

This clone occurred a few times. In nucleotides, the CDR3 is TGCGCCAGCTCCGGACAGGGCCCGTCCTATGGCTACACCTTC. It yields the protein CASSGQGPSYGYTF. The chain has TRBV5-1 and TRBJ1-2; 8 nucleotides agree with TRBD1. V lost 7 bases and J lost 4; bases outside the gene matches: 9. The CDR3 runs to 14 residues. Germline V gene lookup returns CDR1 SGHRS and CDR2 YFSETQ. Based on the CDR3 plus reference TRBV5-1 and TRBJ1-2, the full variable domain is KAGVTQTPRYLIKTRGQQVTLSCSPISGHRSVSWYQQTPGQGLQFLFEYFSETQRNKGNFPGRFSGRQFSNSRSEMNVSTLELGDSALYLCASSGQGPSYGYTFGSGTRLTVV.

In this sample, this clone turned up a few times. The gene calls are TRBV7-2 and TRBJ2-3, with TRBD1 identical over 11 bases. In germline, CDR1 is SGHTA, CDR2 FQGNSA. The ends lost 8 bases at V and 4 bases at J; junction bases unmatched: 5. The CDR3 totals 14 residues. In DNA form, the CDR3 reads TGTGCCAGCTCTCGGGACAGGGGGTCAGATACGCAGTATTTT. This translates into CASSRDRGSDTQYF. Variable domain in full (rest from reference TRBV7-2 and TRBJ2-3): GAGVSQSPSNKVTEKGKDVELRCDPISGHTALYWYRQSLGQGLEFLIYFQGNSAPDKSGLPSDRFSAERTGGSVSTLTIQRTQQEDSAVYLCASSRDRGSDTQYFGPGTRLTVL.

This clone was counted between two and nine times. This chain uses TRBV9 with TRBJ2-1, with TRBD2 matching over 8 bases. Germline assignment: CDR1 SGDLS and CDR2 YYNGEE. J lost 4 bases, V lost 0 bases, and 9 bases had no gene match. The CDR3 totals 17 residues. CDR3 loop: CASSVAKVAGPYNEQFF. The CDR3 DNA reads TGTGCCAGCAGCGTAGCTAAGGTAGCGGGACCTTACAATGAGCAGTTCTTC.

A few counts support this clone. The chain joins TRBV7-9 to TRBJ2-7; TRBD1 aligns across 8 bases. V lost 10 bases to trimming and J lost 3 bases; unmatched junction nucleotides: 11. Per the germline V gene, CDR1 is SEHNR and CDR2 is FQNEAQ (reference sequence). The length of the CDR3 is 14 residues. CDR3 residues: CAITPPGGFYEQYF. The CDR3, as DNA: TGTGCCATCACTCCCCCAGGGGGCTTCTACGAGCAGTACTTC.

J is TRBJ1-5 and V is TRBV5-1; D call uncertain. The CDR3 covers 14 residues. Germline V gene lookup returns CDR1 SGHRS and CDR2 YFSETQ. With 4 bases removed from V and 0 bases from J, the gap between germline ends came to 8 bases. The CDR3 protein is CASSPTVSNQPQHF. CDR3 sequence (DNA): TGCGCCAGCAGCCCAACAGTTAGCAATCAGCCCCAGCATTTT.

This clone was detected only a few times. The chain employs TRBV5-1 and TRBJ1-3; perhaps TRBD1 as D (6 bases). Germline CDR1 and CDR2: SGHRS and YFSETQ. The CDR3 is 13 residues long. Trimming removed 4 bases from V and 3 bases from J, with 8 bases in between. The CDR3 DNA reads TGCGCCAGCAGCCGACAGGTTGGAAACACCATATATTTT. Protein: CASSRQVGNTIYF.

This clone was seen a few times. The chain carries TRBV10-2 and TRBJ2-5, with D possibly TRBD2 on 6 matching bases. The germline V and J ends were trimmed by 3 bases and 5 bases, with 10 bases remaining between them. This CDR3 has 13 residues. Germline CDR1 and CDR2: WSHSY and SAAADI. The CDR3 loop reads CASSETGRETQYF. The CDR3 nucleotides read TGCGCCAGCAGTGAAACGGGGAGGGAGACCCAGTACTTC.

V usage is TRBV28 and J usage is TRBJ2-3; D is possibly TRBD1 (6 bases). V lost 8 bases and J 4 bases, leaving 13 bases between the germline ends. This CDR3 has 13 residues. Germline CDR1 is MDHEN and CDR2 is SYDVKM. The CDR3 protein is CASRRQGSDTQYF. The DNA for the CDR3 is TGTGCCAGCCGGCGGCAGGGGTCAGATACGCAGTATTTT.

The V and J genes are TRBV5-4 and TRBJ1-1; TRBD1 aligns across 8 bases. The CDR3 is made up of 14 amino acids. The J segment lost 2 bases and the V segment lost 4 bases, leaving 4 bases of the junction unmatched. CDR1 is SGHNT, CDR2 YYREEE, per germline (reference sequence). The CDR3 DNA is TGTGCCAGCAGCCCGGGACAGGCTAACACTGAAGCTTTCTTT. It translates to CASSPGQANTEAFF.

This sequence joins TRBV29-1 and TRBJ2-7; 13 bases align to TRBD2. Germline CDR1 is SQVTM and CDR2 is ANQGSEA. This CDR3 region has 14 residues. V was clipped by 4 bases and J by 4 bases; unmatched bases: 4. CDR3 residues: CSVGLAGGVYEQYF. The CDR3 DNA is TGCAGCGTTGGACTAGCGGGAGGTGTTTACGAGCAGTACTTC.

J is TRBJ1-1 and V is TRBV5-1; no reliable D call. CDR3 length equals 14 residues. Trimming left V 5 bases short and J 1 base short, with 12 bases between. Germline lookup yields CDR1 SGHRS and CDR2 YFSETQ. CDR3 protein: CASSQTPENTEAFF. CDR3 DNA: TGCGCCAGCAGTCAGACACCTGAGAACACTGAAGCTTTCTTT.

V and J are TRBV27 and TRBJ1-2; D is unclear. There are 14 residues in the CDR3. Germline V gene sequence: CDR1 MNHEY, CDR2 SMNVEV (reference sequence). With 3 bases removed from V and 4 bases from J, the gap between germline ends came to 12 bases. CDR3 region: CASSLGRVGYGYTF. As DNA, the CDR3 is TGTGCCAGCAGTTTGGGGAGGGTCGGCTATGGCTACACCTTC.

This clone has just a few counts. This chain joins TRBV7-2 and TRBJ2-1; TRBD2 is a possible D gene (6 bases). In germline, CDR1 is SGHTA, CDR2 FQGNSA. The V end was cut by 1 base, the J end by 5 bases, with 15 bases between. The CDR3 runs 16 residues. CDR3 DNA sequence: TGTGCCAGCAGCTTAGTGGGCGGGATGGTGAACAATGAGCAGTTCTTC. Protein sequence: CASSLVGGMVNNEQFF.

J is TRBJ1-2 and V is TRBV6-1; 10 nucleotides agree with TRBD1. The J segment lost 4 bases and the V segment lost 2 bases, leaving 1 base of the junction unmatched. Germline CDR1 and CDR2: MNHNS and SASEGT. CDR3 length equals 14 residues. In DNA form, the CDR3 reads TGTGCCAGCAGTGAAAGGACAGGGGGCTATGGCTACACCTTC. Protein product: CASSERTGGYGYTF.

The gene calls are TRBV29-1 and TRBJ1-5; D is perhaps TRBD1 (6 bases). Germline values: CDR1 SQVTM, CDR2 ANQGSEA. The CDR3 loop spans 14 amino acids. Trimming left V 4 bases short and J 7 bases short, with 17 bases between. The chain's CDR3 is CSVGGGGRDQPQHF. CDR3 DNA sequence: TGCAGCGTTGGGGGCGGGGGGCGCGACCAGCCCCAGCATTTT.